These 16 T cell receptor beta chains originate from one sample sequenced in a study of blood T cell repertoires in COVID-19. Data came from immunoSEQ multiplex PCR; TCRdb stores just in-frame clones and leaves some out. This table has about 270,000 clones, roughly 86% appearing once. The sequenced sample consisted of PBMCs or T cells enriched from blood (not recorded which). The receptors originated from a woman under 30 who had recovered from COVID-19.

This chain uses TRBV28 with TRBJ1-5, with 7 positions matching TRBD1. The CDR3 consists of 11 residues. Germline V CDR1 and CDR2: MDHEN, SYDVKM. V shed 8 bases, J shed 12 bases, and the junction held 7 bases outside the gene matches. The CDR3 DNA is TGTGCCAGCGAGGGTACAGGGGACCAGCATTTT. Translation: CASEGTGDQHF. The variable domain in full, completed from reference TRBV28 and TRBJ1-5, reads DVKVTQSSRYLVKRTGEKVFLECVQDMDHENMFWYRQDPGLGLRLIYFSYDVKMKEKGDIPEGYSVSREKKERFSLILESASTNQTSMYLCASEGTGDQHFGDGTRLSIL.

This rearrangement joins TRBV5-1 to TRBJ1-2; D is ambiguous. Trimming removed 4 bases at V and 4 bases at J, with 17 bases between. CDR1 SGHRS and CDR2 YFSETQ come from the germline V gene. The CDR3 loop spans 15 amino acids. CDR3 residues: CASSPRYRGVYGYTF. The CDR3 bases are TGCGCCAGCAGCCCCCGGTACCGCGGGGTCTATGGCTACACCTTC.

Here the CDR3 DNA reads TGTGCCAGCAGTGAATATACGCCAGAGGACACCTCCTACGAGCAGTACTTC. This encodes CASSEYTPEDTSYEQYF. The chain carries TRBV6-1 and TRBJ2-7, with TRBD1 as a possible D gene (5 bases). The germline CDR1 and CDR2 sequences are MNHNS and SASEGT. The CDR3 is 17 residues long. V lost 2 bases and J 0 bases, leaving 17 bases between the germline ends.

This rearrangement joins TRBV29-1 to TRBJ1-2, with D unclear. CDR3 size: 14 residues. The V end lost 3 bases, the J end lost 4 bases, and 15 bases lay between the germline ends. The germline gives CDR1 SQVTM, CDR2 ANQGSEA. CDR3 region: CSVEREEKVYGYTF. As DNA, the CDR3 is TGCAGCGTTGAGAGGGAGGAGAAAGTCTATGGCTACACCTTC.

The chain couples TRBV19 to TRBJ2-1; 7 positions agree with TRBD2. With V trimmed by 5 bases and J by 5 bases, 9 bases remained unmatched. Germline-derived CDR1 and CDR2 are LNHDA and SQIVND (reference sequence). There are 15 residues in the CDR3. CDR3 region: CASSPRPRGDNEQFF. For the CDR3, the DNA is TGTGCCAGTAGTCCCCGACCCCGGGGGGACAATGAGCAGTTCTTC.

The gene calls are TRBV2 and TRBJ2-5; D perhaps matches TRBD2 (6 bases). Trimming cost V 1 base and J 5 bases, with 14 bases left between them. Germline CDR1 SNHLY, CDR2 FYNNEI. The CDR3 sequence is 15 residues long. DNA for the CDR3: TGTGCCAGCAGTGAAGTGGCTAGCGTCAGGGAGACCCAGTACTTC. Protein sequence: CASSEVASVRETQYF. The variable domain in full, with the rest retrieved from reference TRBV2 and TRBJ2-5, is EPEVTQTPSHQVTQMGQEVILRCVPISNHLYFYWYRQILGQKVEFLVSFYNNEISEKSEIFDDQFSVERPDGSNFTLKIRSTKLEDSAMYFCASSEVASVRETQYFGPGTRLLVL.

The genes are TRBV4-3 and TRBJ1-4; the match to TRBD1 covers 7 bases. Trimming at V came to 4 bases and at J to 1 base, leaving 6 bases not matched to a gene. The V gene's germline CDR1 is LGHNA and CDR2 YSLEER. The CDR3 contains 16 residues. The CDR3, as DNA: TGCGCCAGCAGCCGACAGGGAAGTGGAACTAATGAAAAACTGTTTTTT. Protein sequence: CASSRQGSGTNEKLFF.

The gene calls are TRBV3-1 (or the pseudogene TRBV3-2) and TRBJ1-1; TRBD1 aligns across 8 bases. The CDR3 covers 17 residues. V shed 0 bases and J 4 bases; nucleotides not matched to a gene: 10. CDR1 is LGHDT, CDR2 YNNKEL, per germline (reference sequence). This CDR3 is CASSQDSMTGVSTEAFF. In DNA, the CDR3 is TGTGCCAGCAGCCAAGATTCGATGACAGGGGTTAGCACTGAAGCTTTCTTT.

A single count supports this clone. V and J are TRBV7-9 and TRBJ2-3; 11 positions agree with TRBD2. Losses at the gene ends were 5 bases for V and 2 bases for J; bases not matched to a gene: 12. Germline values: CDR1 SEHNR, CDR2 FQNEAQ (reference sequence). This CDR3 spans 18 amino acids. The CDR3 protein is CASSEGLAGGLNTDTQYF. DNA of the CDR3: TGTGCCAGCAGCGAAGGTCTAGCGGGAGGCCTCAACACAGATACGCAGTATTTT. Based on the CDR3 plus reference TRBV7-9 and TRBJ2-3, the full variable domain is DTGVSQNPRHKITKRGQNVTFRCDPISEHNRLYWYRQTLGQGPEFLTYFQNEAQLEKSRLLSDRFSAERPKGSFSTLEIQRTEQGDSAMYLCASSEGLAGGLNTDTQYFGPGTRLTVL.

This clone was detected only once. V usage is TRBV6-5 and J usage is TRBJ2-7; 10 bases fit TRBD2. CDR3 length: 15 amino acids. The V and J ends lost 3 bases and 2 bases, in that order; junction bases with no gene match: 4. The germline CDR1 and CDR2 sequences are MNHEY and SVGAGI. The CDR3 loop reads CASSYYSGGAYEQYF. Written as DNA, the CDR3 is TGTGCCAGCAGTTATTACAGCGGGGGGGCCTACGAGCAGTACTTC.

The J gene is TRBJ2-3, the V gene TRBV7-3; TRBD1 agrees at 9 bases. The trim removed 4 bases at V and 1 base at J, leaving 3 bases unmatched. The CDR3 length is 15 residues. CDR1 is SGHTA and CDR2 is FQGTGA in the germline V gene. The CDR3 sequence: CASSSQGARTDTQYF. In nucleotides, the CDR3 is TGTGCCAGCAGCTCACAGGGGGCCCGCACAGATACGCAGTATTTT.

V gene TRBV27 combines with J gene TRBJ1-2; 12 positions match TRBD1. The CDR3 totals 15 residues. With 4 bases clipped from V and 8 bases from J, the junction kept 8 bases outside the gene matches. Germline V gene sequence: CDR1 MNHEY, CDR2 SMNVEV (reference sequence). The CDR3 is CASSSGGQGAQGYTF. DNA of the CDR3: TGTGCCAGCAGTTCTGGGGGACAGGGGGCGCAAGGCTACACCTTC.

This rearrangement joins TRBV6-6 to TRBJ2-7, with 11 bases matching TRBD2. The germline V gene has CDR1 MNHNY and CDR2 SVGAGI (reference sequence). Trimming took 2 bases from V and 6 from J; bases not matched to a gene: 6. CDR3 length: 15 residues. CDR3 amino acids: CASSYPQGTSGEQYF. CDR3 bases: TGTGCCAGCAGTTACCCCCAGGGGACTAGCGGCGAGCAGTACTTC.

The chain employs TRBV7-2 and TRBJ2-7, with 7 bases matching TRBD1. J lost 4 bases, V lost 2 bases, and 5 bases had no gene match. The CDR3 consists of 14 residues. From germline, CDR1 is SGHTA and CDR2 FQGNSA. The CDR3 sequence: CASSLTGVGYEQYF. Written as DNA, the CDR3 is TGTGCCAGCAGCTTAACAGGGGTCGGATACGAGCAGTACTTC.

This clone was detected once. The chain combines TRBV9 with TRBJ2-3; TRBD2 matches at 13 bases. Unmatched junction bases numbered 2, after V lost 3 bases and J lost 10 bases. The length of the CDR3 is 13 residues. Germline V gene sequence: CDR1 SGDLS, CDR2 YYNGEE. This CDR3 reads CASSGGTSGAQYF. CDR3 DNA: TGTGCCAGCAGCGGGGGGACTAGCGGGGCGCAGTATTTT.

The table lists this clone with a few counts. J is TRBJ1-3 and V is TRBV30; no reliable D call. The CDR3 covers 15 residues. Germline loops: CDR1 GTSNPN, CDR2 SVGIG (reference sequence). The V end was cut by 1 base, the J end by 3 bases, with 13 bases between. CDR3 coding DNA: TGTGCCTGGAGTGCCGTCCTCGGTGGTGGAAACACCATATATTTT. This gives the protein CAWSAVLGGGNTIYF. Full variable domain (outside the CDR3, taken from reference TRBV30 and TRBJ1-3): SQTIHQWPATLVQPVGSPLSLECTVEGTSNPNLYWYRQAAGRGLQLLFYSVGIGQISSEVPQNLSASRPQDRQFILSSKKLLLSDSGFYLCAWSAVLGGGNTIYFGEGSWLTVV.